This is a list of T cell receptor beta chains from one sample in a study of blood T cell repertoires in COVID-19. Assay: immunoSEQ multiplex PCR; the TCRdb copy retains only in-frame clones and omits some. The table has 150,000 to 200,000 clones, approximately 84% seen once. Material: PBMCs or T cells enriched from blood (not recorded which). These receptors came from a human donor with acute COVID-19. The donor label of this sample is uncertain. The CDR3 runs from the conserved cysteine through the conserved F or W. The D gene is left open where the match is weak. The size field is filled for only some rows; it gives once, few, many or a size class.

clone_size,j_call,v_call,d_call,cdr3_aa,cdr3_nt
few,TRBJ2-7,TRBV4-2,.,CASSQDLLSGAYEQYF,TGTGCCAGCAGCCAAGATCTTCTTAGCGGAGCCTACGAGCAGTACTTC
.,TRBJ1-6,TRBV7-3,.,CASSPGGYNSPLHF,TGTGCCAGCAGCCCGGGGGGATATAATTCACCCCTCCACTTT
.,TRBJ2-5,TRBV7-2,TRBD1,CASSQDRGRGETQYF,TGTGCCAGCAGCCAGGACAGGGGGCGAGGGGAGACCCAGTACTTC
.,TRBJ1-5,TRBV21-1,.,CASSKAVLLGTGGLQSNQPQHF,TGTGCCAGCAGCAAAGCGGTGCTTTTGGGAACAGGGGGATTGCAGAGCAATCAGCCCCAGCATTTT
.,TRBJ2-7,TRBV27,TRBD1,CASSRTGDREQYF,TGTGCCAGCAGTCGGACAGGGGATAGGGAGCAGTACTTC
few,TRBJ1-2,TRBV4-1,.,CASSQDFPRVDYGYTF,TGCGCCAGCAGCCAAGATTTTCCTCGGGTGGACTATGGCTACACCTTC
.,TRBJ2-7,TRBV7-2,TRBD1,CASSFLGQGTYEQYF,TGTGCCAGCAGCTTCCTTGGACAGGGGACCTACGAGCAGTACTTC
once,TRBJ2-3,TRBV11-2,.,CASSSWVTEGSTDTQYF,TGTGCCAGCAGCTCGTGGGTAACTGAGGGAAGCACAGATACGCAGTATTTT
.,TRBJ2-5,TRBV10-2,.,CASSRPPGETQYF,TGCGCCAGCAGTCGCCCCCCCGGAGAGACCCAGTACTTC
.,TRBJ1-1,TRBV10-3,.,CATRHGSTEAFF,TGTGCCACCCGACACGGCTCCACTGAAGCTTTCTTT
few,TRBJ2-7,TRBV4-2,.,CASSQDRQASSYEQYF,TGTGCCAGCAGCCAAGATCGGCAGGCCTCCTCCTACGAGCAGTACTTC
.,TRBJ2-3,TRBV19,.,CASSIVQGLDTQYF,TGTGCCAGTAGTATAGTCCAGGGGTTAGATACGCAGTATTTT
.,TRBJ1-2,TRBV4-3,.,CASSQDRESNYGYTF,TGCGCCAGCAGCCAAGATCGTGAGAGTAACTATGGCTACACCTTC
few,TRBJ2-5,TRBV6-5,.,CASRPNTVPGAQYF,TGTGCCAGCAGACCCAACACAGTTCCCGGGGCCCAGTACTTC
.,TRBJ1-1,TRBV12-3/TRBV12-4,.,CASSSRNTEAFF,TGTGCCAGCAGTTCCAGGAACACTGAAGCTTTCTTT
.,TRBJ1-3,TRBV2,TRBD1,CASSAGTGAGNTIYF,TGTGCCAGCAGTGCAGGGACAGGGGCTGGAAACACCATATATTTT
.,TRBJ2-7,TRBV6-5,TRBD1,CASSFDRVPGEQYF,TGTGCCAGCAGCTTTGACAGGGTGCCTGGCGAGCAGTACTTC
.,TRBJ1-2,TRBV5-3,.,CARSLSYKGGNGYTF,TGTGCCAGAAGCTTGTCATATAAGGGCGGGAATGGCTACACCTTC
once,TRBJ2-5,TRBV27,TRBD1,CASSQNGGQGAGTQETQYF,TGTGCCAGCAGTCAAAATGGGGGTCAGGGGGCAGGAACCCAAGAGACCCAGTACTTC
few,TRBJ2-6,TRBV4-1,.,CASRKGRGVNNSGANVLTF,TGCGCCAGCAGGAAGGGCAGGGGCGTCAATAACTCTGGGGCCAACGTCCTGACTTTC
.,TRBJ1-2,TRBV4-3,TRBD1,CASSARQGTAYGYTF,TGCGCCAGCAGCGCACGACAGGGGACGGCCTATGGCTACACCTTC
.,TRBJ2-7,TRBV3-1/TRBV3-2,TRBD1,CASSRDRSSYEQYF,TGTGCCAGCAGCCGGGACAGATCCAGCTACGAGCAGTACTTC
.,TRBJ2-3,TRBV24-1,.,CATSDFGTQYF,TGTGCCACCAGTGATTTCGGTACGCAGTATTTT
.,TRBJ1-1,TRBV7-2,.,CASSQRGGTEAFF,TGTGCCAGCAGCCAACGCGGGGGAACTGAAGCTTTCTTT
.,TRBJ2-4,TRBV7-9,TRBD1,CASSPGDRDENIQYF,TGTGCCAGCAGCCCCGGGGACAGGGATGAAAACATTCAGTACTTC
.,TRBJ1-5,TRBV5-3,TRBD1,CARSRVPNRGQPTQPQHF,TGTGCCAGAAGCCGAGTGCCGAACAGGGGACAGCCGACGCAGCCCCAGCATTTT
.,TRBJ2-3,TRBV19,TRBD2,CASSMASGGPGTDTQYF,TGTGCCAGTAGTATGGCTAGCGGGGGGCCAGGTACAGATACGCAGTATTTT
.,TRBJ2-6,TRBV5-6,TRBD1,CASSLRRSGGLSGANVLTF,TGTGCCAGCAGCTTACGTCGGTCAGGGGGTTTGAGTGGGGCCAACGTCCTGACTTTC
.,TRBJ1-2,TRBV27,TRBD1,CASSFAGGNGYTF,TGTGCCAGCAGTTTTGCAGGGGGCAATGGCTACACCTTC
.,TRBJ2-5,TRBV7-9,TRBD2,CASSFSSGGERETQYF,TGTGCCAGCAGCTTCTCGAGCGGGGGGGAACGGGAGACCCAGTACTTC
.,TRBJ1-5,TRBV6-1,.,CASSEAPKLPQHF,TGTGCCAGCAGTGAAGCGCCTAAGCTGCCCCAGCATTTT
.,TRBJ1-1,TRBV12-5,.,CASGLNTGSITEAFF,TGTGCTAGTGGTTTGAATACAGGGAGTATTACTGAAGCTTTCTTT
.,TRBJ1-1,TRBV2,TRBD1,CASRGGQGPTEAFF,TGTGCCAGCAGGGGCGGACAGGGACCCACTGAAGCTTTCTTT
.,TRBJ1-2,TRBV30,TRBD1,CAWDRDIGGYTF,TGTGCCTGGGACAGGGATATAGGTGGCTACACCTTC
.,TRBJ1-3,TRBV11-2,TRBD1,CASSLSAGQFSGNTIYF,TGTGCCAGCAGCTTATCGGCGGGACAGTTCTCTGGAAACACCATATATTTT
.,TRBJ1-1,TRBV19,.,CASSIARTEAFF,TGTGCCAGTAGTATCGCGCGGACTGAAGCTTTCTTT
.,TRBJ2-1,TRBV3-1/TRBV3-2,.,CASSQGFGSYNEQFF,TGTGCCAGCAGCCAAGGTTTCGGGAGTTACAATGAGCAGTTCTTC
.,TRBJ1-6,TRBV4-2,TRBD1,CASSQGDRGLFHF,TGTGCCAGCAGCCAAGGGGACAGGGGCTTATTCCACTTT
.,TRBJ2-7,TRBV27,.,CASSLSGSRVYEQYF,TGTGCCAGCAGTTTATCCGGTTCCAGGGTTTACGAGCAGTACTTC
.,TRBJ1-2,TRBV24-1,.,CATSDPTGRRYTF,TGTGCCACCAGTGATCCCACCGGCCGGAGGTACACCTTC
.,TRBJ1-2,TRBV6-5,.,CASSYSAGLNYGYTF,TGTGCCAGCAGTTACTCGGCGGGGCTGAACTATGGCTACACCTTC
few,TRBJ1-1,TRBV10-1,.,CASSEYRGRSTEAFF,TGCGCCAGCAGTGAGTATAGGGGAAGGAGCACTGAAGCTTTCTTT
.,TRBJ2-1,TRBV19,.,CASSAIQGEQFF,TGTGCCAGTAGTGCTATTCAGGGTGAGCAGTTCTTC
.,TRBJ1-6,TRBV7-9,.,CASSDDSANHYNSPLHF,TGTGCCAGCAGCGACGACAGTGCCAACCACTATAATTCACCCCTCCACTTT
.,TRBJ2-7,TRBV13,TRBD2,CASSERGYEQYF,TGTGCCAGCAGCGAGCGGGGCTACGAGCAGTACTTC
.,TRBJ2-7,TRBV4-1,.,CASSQVGVYSYEQYF,TGCGCCAGCAGCCAAGTGGGAGTGTACTCCTACGAGCAGTACTTC
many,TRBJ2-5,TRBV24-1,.,CATSSGETQYF,TGTGCCACCAGTTCAGGGGAGACCCAGTACTTC
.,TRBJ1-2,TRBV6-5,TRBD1,CASSSGTGRYGYTF,TGTGCCAGCAGTTCCGGGACAGGGCGGTATGGCTACACCTTC
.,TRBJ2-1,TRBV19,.,CASSILRGNEQFF,TGTGCCAGTAGTATCCTTAGAGGGAATGAGCAGTTCTTC
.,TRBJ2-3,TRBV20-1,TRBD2,CSAETGTTEYF,TGCAGTGCTGAAACCGGGACTACCGAGTATTTT
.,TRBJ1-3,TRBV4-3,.,CASSQENSYSGNTIYF,TGCGCCAGCAGCCAAGAGAACAGCTACTCTGGAAACACCATATATTTT
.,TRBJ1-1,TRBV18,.,CASSPLPGQQNTEAFF,TGTGCCAGCTCGCCACTTCCGGGACAACAGAACACTGAAGCTTTCTTT
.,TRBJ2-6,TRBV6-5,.,CASSQGGGANVLTF,TGTGCCAGCAGCCAGGGTGGTGGGGCCAACGTCCTGACTTTC